Following are 23 T cell receptor beta chains from one sample sequenced in a study of cytomegalovirus exposure and HLA in healthy donors. PCR amplification relied on 60 Vbeta primers (plus 13 Jbeta primers). Generated by immunoSEQ multiplex PCR, the TCRdb table keeps only in-frame clones and is missing some. Altogether 90,000 to 120,000 clones are present, approximately 79% being singletons, with the ten largest covering 14%. The sequenced sample consisted of PBMCs. Receptor source: a woman aged 40 to 49 in good health and CMV-seropositive.

The genes are TRBV4-3 and TRBJ1-2, with a possible D match to TRBD1 (6 bases). Trimming removed 6 bases from V and 4 bases from J, with 18 bases in between. Germline V CDR1 and CDR2: LGHNA, YSLEER. The CDR3 has 15 residues. CDR3 in DNA: TGCGCCAGCAGTGTTCGAATCCTGGACAGCTATGGCTACACCTTC. This sequence encodes CASSVRILDSYGYTF.

The chain links TRBV30 to TRBJ1-5, with no clear D. Germline V gene data show CDR1 as GTSNPN and CDR2 as SVGIG (reference sequence). The CDR3 runs 14 residues. Trimming removed 4 bases at V and 7 bases at J, with 17 bases between. CDR3 protein: CAWKGGAPHQPQHF. The CDR3 DNA reads as TGTGCCTGGAAAGGAGGCGCCCCTCACCAGCCCCAGCATTTT.

This chain links TRBV7-2 with TRBJ1-2, with TRBD1 identical over 12 bases. Trimming took 5 bases from V and 5 from J; bases not matched to a gene: 6. The CDR3 covers 15 residues. CDR1 is SGHTA, CDR2 FQGNSA, per germline. This CDR3 is CASSTGQGARYGYTF. CDR3 DNA: TGTGCCAGCAGCACGGGACAGGGGGCTCGTTATGGCTACACCTTC.

This clone was found a few times. The J gene is TRBJ1-5, the V gene TRBV5-8; D possibly corresponds to TRBD1 (6 bases). CDR1 SGHTS and CDR2 YDEGEE come from the germline V gene. V lost 2 bases to trimming and J lost 6 bases, with 15 bases between them. The CDR3 spans 15 residues. The CDR3 here is CASSFSTGSSQPQHF. The CDR3, as DNA: TGTGCCAGCAGCTTTAGCACAGGGTCAAGTCAGCCCCAGCATTTT.

The genes are TRBV25-1 and TRBJ1-2, with D possibly matching TRBD1 (5 bases). Germline assignment: CDR1 MGHDK and CDR2 SYGVNS. There are 11 residues in the CDR3. The V end was cut by 5 bases, the J end by 6 bases, with 7 bases between. CDR3 nucleotide sequence: TGTGCCAGCAGTCCGGGGGATGGCTACACCTTC. This sequence encodes CASSPGDGYTF.

V usage is TRBV7-9 and J usage is TRBJ1-4; 8 bases are a match to TRBD1. The V gene end was trimmed by 5 bases and the J gene end by 5 bases; junction bases not matched to a gene: 7. The CDR3 has 15 amino acids. Germline V gives CDR1 SEHNR, CDR2 FQNEAQ (reference sequence). This chain's CDR3 is CASSRATGENEKLFF. Here the CDR3 DNA reads TGTGCCAGCAGCCGCGCGACAGGGGAGAATGAAAAACTGTTTTTT.

This clone was observed a handful of times. The chain combines TRBV7-8 with TRBJ1-4; D ambiguous. Germline V gene sequence: CDR1 SGHVS, CDR2 FQNEAQ. The length of the CDR3 is 16 residues. Trimming took off 5 bases at V and 2 bases at J, with 15 bases between the two ends. CDR3 region: CASSHFEAGTNEKLFF. The CDR3 coding sequence is TGTGCCAGCAGCCACTTCGAAGCGGGGACTAATGAAAAACTGTTTTTT.

The chain couples TRBV19 to TRBJ1-2, with TRBD1 matching 9 bases. Germline-derived CDR1 and CDR2 are LNHDA and SQIVND (reference sequence). After removal of 5 bases from V and 5 bases from J, the junction contained 12 bases not matched to a gene. The CDR3 has 16 residues. CDR3 DNA sequence: TGTGCCAGTAGTTCGCCACAGGGGGCGATCGAGTATGGCTACACCTTC. This translates into CASSSPQGAIEYGYTF. The whole variable domain, remainder taken from reference TRBV19 and TRBJ1-2, is DGGITQSPKYLFRKEGQNVTLSCEQNLNHDAMYWYRQDPGQGLRLIYYSQIVNDFQKGDIAEGYSVSREKKESFPLTVTSAQKNPTAFYLCASSSPQGAIEYGYTFGSGTRLTVV.

The chain couples TRBV5-4 to TRBJ1-2, with 7 bases that match TRBD1. Germline V gene data show CDR1 as SGHNT and CDR2 as YYREEE (reference sequence). The trim removed 2 bases at V and 6 bases at J, leaving 7 bases unmatched. This CDR3 has 14 residues. The DNA for the CDR3 is TGTGCCAGCAGCTTTAACAGGGGCACCGATGGCTACACCTTC. Its translation is CASSFNRGTDGYTF.

The genes are TRBV7-2 and TRBJ1-5, with D unresolved. Trimming pared 2 bases from V and 1 base from J, leaving 12 bases between. Germline loops: CDR1 SGHTA, CDR2 FQGNSA. The CDR3 is 16 amino acids. In DNA, the CDR3 is TGTGCCAGCAGCTTACGGCCGGAGGTCAGCAATCAGCCCCAGCATTTT. Translating gives CASSLRPEVSNQPQHF.

This chain joins TRBV10-1 and TRBJ1-2; tentatively, D is TRBD1 (6 bases). In germline, CDR1 is WNHNN, CDR2 SYGVQD (reference sequence). This CDR3 has 14 amino acids. Trimming removed 0 bases at V and 3 bases at J, with 8 bases between. CDR3 nucleotides: TGCGCCAGCAGTGAGTCAGGGGGGGACTATGGCTACACCTTC. It encodes CASSESGGDYGYTF.

The gene calls are TRBV20-1 and TRBJ1-3; tentative D call: TRBD1 (5 bases). Trimming removed 6 bases at V and 7 bases at J, with 10 bases between. CDR3 length: 11 amino acids. CDR1 is DFQATT, CDR2 SNEGSKA, per germline (reference sequence). This CDR3 reads CSAPRGNTIYF. CDR3 DNA sequence: TGCAGTGCCCCACGGGGGAACACCATATATTTT.

Here the CDR3 reads CAWSVDNSNQPQHF. The CDR3 bases are TGTGCCTGGAGTGTAGACAATAGCAATCAGCCCCAGCATTTT. This chain connects TRBV30 to TRBJ1-5; no clear D gene. The germline V gene encodes CDR1 GTSNPN and CDR2 SVGIG (reference sequence). The CDR3 is 14 amino acids. V lost 0 bases to trimming and J lost 0 bases, with 6 bases between them.

V gene TRBV10-3 combines with J gene TRBJ2-2; TRBD2 matches at 10 bases. After removal of 4 bases from V and 0 bases from J, the junction contained 2 bases not matched to a gene. The CDR3 consists of 16 residues. Per germline, CDR1 ENHRY and CDR2 SYGVKD. The CDR3 spells CAISATSGANTGELFF. CDR3 bases: TGTGCCATCAGTGCAACTAGCGGGGCGAACACCGGGGAGCTGTTTTTT.

The chain has TRBV10-3 and TRBJ2-5; TRBD2 agrees at 12 bases. The CDR3 loop spans 17 amino acids. Germline assignment: CDR1 ENHRY and CDR2 SYGVKD. The V segment lost 10 bases and the J segment 4 bases; nucleotides outside the gene matches: 16. CDR3 loop: CATEGGLLAGGGETQYF. Here the CDR3 DNA reads TGTGCCACCGAGGGAGGGTTACTAGCGGGGGGCGGAGAGACCCAGTACTTC.

This chain links TRBV7-8 with TRBJ1-1, with 8 bases fitting TRBD1. This CDR3 region has 14 residues. Trimming at V came to 5 bases and at J to 2 bases, leaving 4 bases not matched to a gene. CDR1 is SGHVS and CDR2 is FQNEAQ in the germline V gene. The CDR3 DNA reads as TGTGCCAGCAGCAAGGGACAGGTTAACACTGAAGCTTTCTTT. Translated, it gives CASSKGQVNTEAFF.

This clone was detected only a few times. The rearrangement uses TRBV4-2 and TRBJ2-2; 10 positions agree with TRBD1. J was trimmed by 5 bases and V by 0 bases; bases with no gene match: 3. The CDR3 extends over 16 amino acids. Germline V gene sequence: CDR1 LGHNA, CDR2 YNFKEQ. This CDR3 reads CASSQDRTGGTGELFF. CDR3 bases: TGTGCCAGCAGCCAAGATAGGACAGGGGGGACCGGGGAGCTGTTTTTT.

DNA for the CDR3: TGTGCCAGCAGCGCGAGACAGGGGGGAACCGGGGAGCTGTTTTTT. This translates into CASSARQGGTGELFF. The V gene is TRBV6-1, the J gene TRBJ2-2; 9 bases map to TRBD1. The trim removed 6 bases at V and 5 bases at J, leaving 7 bases unmatched. The germline CDR1 and CDR2 sequences are MNHNS and SASEGT. The CDR3 has 15 amino acids.

This rearrangement joins TRBV10-3 to TRBJ1-2, with D unclear. The CDR3 has 17 residues. The germline V gene has CDR1 ENHRY and CDR2 SYGVKD. V shed 0 bases and J shed 0 bases, with 14 bases lying between them. The CDR3 DNA reads TGTGCCATCAGTGAGTCAGCCGGGGTAGGCTCTAACTATGGCTACACCTTC. Protein: CAISESAGVGSNYGYTF.

V and J are TRBV7-9 and TRBJ2-7; 8 positions agree with TRBD2. The CDR3 length is 16 residues. From germline, CDR1 is SEHNR and CDR2 FQNEAQ (reference sequence). With V trimmed by 5 bases and J by 4 bases, 13 bases remained unmatched. CDR3 region: CASSTPKSGGRYEQYF. The CDR3 DNA follows: TGTGCCAGCAGCACCCCCAAGAGCGGGGGACGTTACGAGCAGTACTTC.

V is TRBV12-2 and J is TRBJ2-1; the table names TRBD2, a call not compared with the DNA. TRBV12-2 is classified as a pseudogene. CDR3 length: 16 amino acids. The CDR3 loop is CASRLDGGGGYNEQFF. The CDR3, as DNA: TGTGCAAGTCGCTTAGATGGCGGGGGGGGGTACAATGAGCAGTTCTTC.

This chain links TRBV7-2 with TRBJ1-5; D is unresolved. Germline V CDR1 and CDR2: SGHTA, FQGNSA. The germline V and J ends were trimmed by 0 bases and 4 bases, with 13 bases remaining between them. There are 16 residues in the CDR3. The CDR3 bases are TGTGCCAGCAGCTTAGCGGCACCCGGAGTTAATCAGCCCCAGCATTTT. Translation gives CASSLAAPGVNQPQHF.

This clone has only a few counts. The V call is TRBV5-8, the J call TRBJ2-2; D might be TRBD1 (6 bases). Between the trimmed V and J ends, which lost 4 bases and 6 bases, there was a span of 19 bases. Per germline, CDR1 SGHTS and CDR2 YDEGEE. The CDR3 loop spans 16 amino acids. The CDR3 sequence is CASSPGTSGWAGELFF. For the CDR3, the DNA is TGTGCCAGCAGCCCCGGGACATCAGGTTGGGCCGGGGAGCTGTTTTTT.